This passage covers 23 T cell receptor beta chains from one sample sequenced in a study of PD-L1 blockade in urothelial cancer. Assay used: immunoSEQ multiplex PCR; TCRdb lists only in-frame clones, some missing. Here the sample spans about 100,000 clones, about 89% being singletons. Sequencing used PBMCs, obtained around atezolizumab (anti-PD-L1) treatment. These receptors all stem from a woman older than 75 with urothelial cancer.

Details on this clone: The junction shows a germline mismatch at one end, possibly a read error. The V call is TRBV10-3, the J call TRBJ1-5; 8 bases line up with TRBD1. This CDR3 has 14 residues. Per the germline V gene, CDR1 is ENHRY and CDR2 is SYGVKD. CDR3 amino acids: CAIIEDRGNQPQHF. The CDR3 DNA reads TGTGCCATCATTGAGGACAGGGGCAATCAGCCCCAGCATTTT.

The CDR3 DNA is TGTGCCAGCAGCACACAGGTGAACACCGGGGAGCTGTTTTTT. It encodes CASSTQVNTGELFF. The V call is TRBV11-2, the J call TRBJ2-2, with a possible D match to TRBD1 (5 bases). CDR1 SGHAT and CDR2 FQNNGV come from the germline V gene. This CDR3 has 14 residues. V was clipped by 5 bases and J by 1 base, with 8 bases between them.

The chain has TRBV7-9 and TRBJ1-2; D is possibly TRBD1 (6 bases). CDR1 SEHNR and CDR2 FQNEAQ come from the germline V gene (reference sequence). The CDR3 runs to 18 residues. The V end was cut by 5 bases, the J end by 1 base, with 23 bases between. The chain's CDR3 is CASSPMGAIYLLNYGYTF. The CDR3 DNA reads TGTGCCAGCAGCCCCATGGGGGCAATTTACCTCCTTAACTATGGCTACACCTTC.

In DNA, the CDR3 is TGTGCCAGCAGCAGACCCGGGACAGGGGGGGACACTGAAGCTTTCTTT. Its protein product is CASSRPGTGGDTEAFF. The chain joins TRBV21-1 to TRBJ1-1; the table's D call TRBD1 went unverified against the DNA. TRBV21-1 is given as a pseudogene. There are 16 residues in the CDR3.

The J gene is TRBJ1-2, the V gene TRBV28; 8 positions match TRBD1. Trimming removed 9 bases from V and 2 bases from J; junction bases left unmatched: 8. The CDR3 totals 14 residues. Germline V gene data show CDR1 as MDHEN and CDR2 as SYDVKM. CDR3 DNA: TGTGCCAGTACAACAGGGGGACTCAACTATGGCTACACCTTC. It yields the protein CASTTGGLNYGYTF.

V gene TRBV6-5 combines with J gene TRBJ1-2; D is possibly TRBD1 (5 bases). The V end lost 6 bases, the J end lost 3 bases, and 14 bases lay between the germline ends. This CDR3 region has 14 residues. Germline V gives CDR1 MNHEY, CDR2 SVGAGI. The CDR3 reads CASRRGGLDYGYTF. The CDR3 bases are TGTGCCAGCAGGAGGGGAGGGCTCGACTATGGCTACACCTTC.

The rearrangement uses TRBV7-9 and TRBJ2-3, with D perhaps matching TRBD2 (6 bases). There are 13 residues in the CDR3. The V gene's germline CDR1 is SEHNR and CDR2 FQNEAQ (reference sequence). V lost 4 bases, J lost 4 bases, and 9 bases lay in between. CDR3 nucleotides: TGTGCCAGCAGCTCGGGAGCCCCAGATACGCAGTATTTT. Its translation is CASSSGAPDTQYF. Looking up the rest from reference TRBV7-9 and TRBJ2-3 gives the full variable domain: DTGVSQNPRHKITKRGQNVTFRCDPISEHNRLYWYRQTLGQGPEFLTYFQNEAQLEKSRLLSDRFSAERPKGSFSTLEIQRTEQGDSAMYLCASSSGAPDTQYFGPGTRLTVL.

This sequence joins TRBV19 and TRBJ1-1, with 7 bases identical to TRBD1. The V gene end was trimmed by 4 bases and the J gene end by 1 base; junction bases not matched to a gene: 0. Per germline, CDR1 LNHDA and CDR2 SQIVND (reference sequence). The length of the CDR3 is 13 residues. The CDR3 reads CASSRDRNTEAFF. CDR3 nucleotides: TGTGCCAGTAGTAGGGACAGGAACACTGAAGCTTTCTTT.

The chain has TRBV5-4 and TRBJ1-1, with D hard to call. This CDR3 is 15 amino acids long. The germline gives CDR1 SGHNT, CDR2 YYREEE (reference sequence). Trimming took 0 bases from V and 4 from J, leaving 13 bases between them. The CDR3 here is CASSLADVPGTEAFF. Written as DNA, the CDR3 is TGTGCCAGCAGCTTGGCTGACGTCCCGGGCACTGAAGCTTTCTTT.

This clone is a singleton in its sample. For the CDR3, the DNA is TGTGCCAGCAGTTTGGGGAGAAAGACCCAGTACTTC. Protein sequence: CASSLGRKTQYF. The rearrangement links TRBV28 to TRBJ2-5, with a possible D match to TRBD2 (5 bases). The CDR3 is 12 residues long. Germline CDR1 reads MDHEN; CDR2 reads SYDVKM. The germline V and J ends were trimmed by 3 bases and 6 bases, with 8 bases remaining between them.

This chain uses TRBV11-2 with TRBJ2-7; TRBD2 agrees at 14 bases. The germline V gene encodes CDR1 SGHAT and CDR2 FQNNGV. This CDR3 spans 16 amino acids. V lost 4 bases to trimming and J lost 0 bases; unmatched junction nucleotides: 2. The chain's CDR3 is CASSWGTSGSSYEQYF. The CDR3 DNA is TGTGCCAGCAGCTGGGGGACTAGCGGGAGCTCCTACGAGCAGTACTTC.

CDR3 sequence: CASSAAGTYGYTF. In nucleotides, the CDR3 is TGTGCCAGCAGTGCGGCGGGGACCTATGGCTACACCTTC. V and J are TRBV2 and TRBJ1-2; a weak D match, TRBD1 (5 bases). V was clipped by 4 bases and J by 4 bases, with 10 bases between them. CDR1 is SNHLY and CDR2 is FYNNEI in the germline V gene. The length of the CDR3 is 13 residues.

The chain is built from TRBV9 and TRBJ2-7; weak D call: TRBD1 (5 bases). The CDR3 runs 15 residues. Trimming cost V 0 bases and J 2 bases, with 12 bases left between them. Per the germline V gene, CDR1 is SGDLS and CDR2 is YYNGEE. The CDR3 DNA is TGTGCCAGCAGCGTAGCCCAGGGCAGGACCTACGAGCAGTACTTC. Its translation is CASSVAQGRTYEQYF.

The rearrangement links TRBV30 to TRBJ2-7, with 10 positions matching TRBD2. The ends lost 0 bases at V and 4 bases at J; junction bases unmatched: 6. This CDR3 is built from 15 residues. Germline V CDR1 and CDR2: GTSNPN, SVGIG (reference sequence). The DNA of the CDR3 is TGTGCCTGGAGTGTCCGTCTAGCGGGAGCGTACGAGCAGTACTTC. It is translated as CAWSVRLAGAYEQYF. The whole variable domain, filled in from reference TRBV30 and TRBJ2-7, reads SQTIHQWPATLVQPVGSPLSLECTVEGTSNPNLYWYRQAAGRGLQLLFYSVGIGQISSEVPQNLSASRPQDRQFILSSKKLLLSDSGFYLCAWSVRLAGAYEQYFGPGTRLTVT.

In nucleotides, the CDR3 is TGCGCCAGCCACCGACTAGCGGGAGACCACGAGCAGTACTTC. Protein sequence: CASHRLAGDHEQYF. The J gene is TRBJ2-7, the V gene TRBV5-1; 12 bases match TRBD2. Germline loops: CDR1 SGHRS, CDR2 YFSETQ. CDR3 size: 14 residues. Unmatched junction bases numbered 7, after V lost 7 bases and J lost 5 bases.

The chain has TRBV5-1 and TRBJ2-7, with D possibly TRBD2 on 6 matching bases. The CDR3 consists of 17 residues. Germline lookup yields CDR1 SGHRS and CDR2 YFSETQ. The V end lost 0 bases, the J end lost 3 bases, and 19 bases lay between the germline ends. The CDR3 DNA follows: TGCGCCAGCAGCTTGGGGGGTAGCGGAATGGGTGACTACGAGCAGTACTTC. Translated: CASSLGGSGMGDYEQYF.

The V and J genes are TRBV6-1 and TRBJ1-3, with 9 bases aligning to TRBD1. V dropped 7 bases and J dropped 3; count of bases not matched to a gene: 4. CDR3 size: 14 residues. Germline CDR1 MNHNS, CDR2 SASEGT. DNA of the CDR3: TGTGCCAGCATACAGGGGGCAGGTGGAAACACCATATATTTT. It specifies CASIQGAGGNTIYF.

This clone was counted a few times. This chain joins TRBV18 and TRBJ1-1; D not resolved. V shed 2 bases and J shed 0 bases, with 4 bases lying between them. CDR3 length equals 13 residues. Germline CDR1 and CDR2: KGHSH and LQKENI. Here the CDR3 DNA reads TGTGCCAGCTCACCATACATGAACACTGAAGCTTTCTTT. Translation: CASSPYMNTEAFF.

The genes are TRBV5-6 and TRBJ2-1, with 9 bases lining up with TRBD2. CDR3 length: 16 residues. The V segment lost 5 bases and the J segment 10 bases; nucleotides outside the gene matches: 16. Per germline, CDR1 SGHDT and CDR2 YYEEEE. The CDR3 is CASSRRTSARRGEQFF. The CDR3 DNA reads TGTGCCAGCAGTCGGCGGACTAGCGCCCGACGAGGGGAGCAGTTCTTC.

This chain uses TRBV5-8 with TRBJ2-3; 8 bases align to TRBD1. Losses at the gene ends were 0 bases for V and 1 base for J; bases not matched to a gene: 4. Germline values: CDR1 SGHTS, CDR2 YDEGEE. The CDR3 runs to 16 residues. Here the CDR3 reads CASSLGLQGGTDTQYF. The CDR3 DNA follows: TGTGCCAGCAGCTTGGGCTTACAGGGGGGCACAGATACGCAGTATTTT. Based on the CDR3 plus reference TRBV5-8 and TRBJ2-3, the full variable domain is EAGVTQSPTHLIKTRGQQATLRCSPISGHTSVYWYQQALGLGLQFLLWYDEGEERNRGNFPPRFSGRQFPNYSSELNVNALELEDSALYLCASSLGLQGGTDTQYFGPGTRLTVL.

V is TRBV19 and J is TRBJ2-1; a weak D match, TRBD2 (6 bases). The germline V gene has CDR1 LNHDA and CDR2 SQIVND (reference sequence). V was clipped by 6 bases and J by 6 bases, with 12 bases between them. CDR3 length equals 13 residues. The CDR3 region has the DNA TGTGCCAGTAGGCGGGACTCAGGCAATGAGCAGTTCTTC. Residues: CASRRDSGNEQFF. The full variable domain, its missing parts supplied by reference TRBV19 and TRBJ2-1, is DGGITQSPKYLFRKEGQNVTLSCEQNLNHDAMYWYRQDPGQGLRLIYYSQIVNDFQKGDIAEGYSVSREKKESFPLTVTSAQKNPTAFYLCASRRDSGNEQFFGPGTRLTVL.

Only one count was recorded for this clone. J is TRBJ2-5 and V is TRBV7-8, with 10 nucleotides matching TRBD2. This CDR3 has 16 amino acids. Germline V gives CDR1 SGHVS, CDR2 FQNEAQ. V trimming: 4 bases; J trimming: 0 bases; junction bases outside the gene matches: 5. As DNA, the CDR3 is TGTGCCAGCAGCTCCTTAGCGGGAGGTAACCAAGAGACCCAGTACTTC. Amino acid sequence: CASSSLAGGNQETQYF.

The chain has TRBV27 and TRBJ2-7, with TRBD1 as a possible D gene (5 bases). Trimming took 0 bases from V and 2 from J, leaving 14 bases between them. Germline CDR1 and CDR2: MNHEY and SMNVEV (reference sequence). The CDR3 runs 16 residues. The CDR3 protein is CASSLSQGTLAYEQYF. The CDR3 DNA sequence: TGTGCCAGCAGTTTATCTCAGGGTACTCTCGCCTACGAGCAGTACTTC.